These 21 T cell receptor beta chains were all obtained from the same sample, sequenced in a study of a mutant IDH1 vaccine in newly diagnosed glioma listed by TCRdb under 2021. Library method: the immunoSEQ multiplex PCR assay. Entries here come from immuneACCESS through TCRdb and include only in-frame sequences with V and J called. Some clones fail to appear in such tables; in the studies checked, an unresolved V gene covers under half of the shortfall, and the cause of the remainder is unknown. The sample has around 53,000 clones on record, about nine tenths of them singletons. 2% to 2.5% of the sample comes from the top ten. Taken with the paper, the label for time point translates to: baseline, week 1 (first vaccination visit). The sample's treatment or condition, from its label and the paper: pre-vaccination baseline after standard-of-care therapy. This material consisted of PBMCs, taken from a glioma patient treated with radiotherapy, temozolomide or both. These receptors were collected from a man aged 35-49 years with glioma.

J is TRBJ2-7 and V is TRBV4-2; 12 bases map to TRBD2. The CDR3 consists of 16 residues. Germline lookup yields CDR1 LGHNA and CDR2 YNFKEQ. With 2 bases clipped from V and 7 bases from J, the junction kept 9 bases outside the gene matches. The CDR3 sequence: CASSQLLAGGNREQYF. In DNA, the CDR3 is TGTGCCAGCAGCCAATTACTAGCGGGAGGCAACAGGGAGCAGTACTTC.

V usage is TRBV27 and J usage is TRBJ2-7; D is possibly TRBD1 (5 bases). Germline CDR1 is MNHEY and CDR2 is SMNVEV (reference sequence). CDR3 length: 14 residues. V lost 8 bases, J lost 12 bases, and 26 bases lay in between. CDR3 DNA sequence: TGTGCCAGCTCAGCCTATAGGGGATTTGGAACTATGTACTTC. Translated, it gives CASSAYRGFGTMYF.

This chain's CDR3 is CASSGGEQYF. The CDR3 nucleotides read TGTGCCAGCAGCGGCGGAGAGCAGTACTTC. This rearrangement joins TRBV7-9 to TRBJ2-7; no clear D. This CDR3 contains 10 residues. Germline-derived CDR1 and CDR2 are SEHNR and FQNEAQ (reference sequence). The V end was cut by 5 bases, the J end by 7 bases, with 6 bases between.

V is TRBV5-1 and J is TRBJ2-7, with D unclear. CDR1 SGHRS and CDR2 YFSETQ come from the germline V gene. V was trimmed by 4 bases and J by 1 base, leaving 12 bases between them. This CDR3 has 14 amino acids. The CDR3 DNA reads TGCGCCAGCAGCCGGGTCAGGAAGTCCTACGAGCAGTACTTC. Protein product: CASSRVRKSYEQYF.

The rearrangement uses TRBV5-4 and TRBJ1-2, with D uncertain. The CDR3 sequence is 13 residues long. Germline-derived CDR1 and CDR2 are SGHNT and YYREEE (reference sequence). V lost 2 bases and J 8 bases, leaving 13 bases between the germline ends. This chain's CDR3 is CASSFISERGYTF. The CDR3 DNA reads as TGTGCCAGCAGCTTTATATCCGAGCGGGGCTACACCTTC.

V usage is TRBV9 and J usage is TRBJ2-5, with D uncertain. This CDR3 region has 13 residues. Germline CDR1 SGDLS, CDR2 YYNGEE. With 4 bases removed from V and 4 bases from J, the gap between germline ends came to 11 bases. CDR3 sequence (DNA): TGTGCCAGCAGCCCCCATTTTAGAGAGACCCAGTACTTC. This gives the protein CASSPHFRETQYF.

The J gene is TRBJ1-4, the V gene TRBV7-2, with D possibly being TRBD1 (6 bases). Per the germline V gene, CDR1 is SGHTA and CDR2 is FQGNSA. This CDR3 has 13 amino acids. Trimming cost V 3 bases and J 5 bases, with 7 bases left between them. CDR3 residues: CASSLGGNEKLFF. The CDR3 DNA reads TGTGCCAGCAGCTTGGGGGGCAATGAAAAACTGTTTTTT. Full variable domain (remainder filled in from reference TRBV7-2 and TRBJ1-4): GAGVSQSPSNKVTEKGKDVELRCDPISGHTALYWYRQSLGQGLEFLIYFQGNSAPDKSGLPSDRFSAERTGGSVSTLTIQRTQQEDSAVYLCASSLGGNEKLFFGSGTQLSVL.

J is TRBJ2-2 and V is TRBV7-9; possible D gene TRBD2, 6 bases. Trimming took 3 bases from V and 11 from J, leaving 19 bases between them. This CDR3 spans 15 amino acids. Germline CDR1 and CDR2: SEHNR and FQNEAQ (reference sequence). The CDR3 nucleotides are TGTGCCAGCAGCTTGGCGGGACGGACAACAACCGAGCTGTTTTTT. Protein: CASSLAGRTTTELFF.

The chain links TRBV7-8 to TRBJ2-4, with 13 bases that match TRBD2. Losses at the gene ends were 2 bases for V and 1 base for J; bases not matched to a gene: 5. The germline gives CDR1 SGHVS, CDR2 FQNEAQ. This CDR3 region has 18 residues. CDR3 protein: CASSLRLAGGEAKNIQYF. The CDR3 DNA is TGTGCCAGCAGCTTAAGACTAGCGGGAGGAGAGGCCAAAAACATTCAGTACTTC.

The chain has TRBV27 and TRBJ2-1; D is perhaps TRBD2 (6 bases). The CDR3 runs to 13 residues. The ends were cut back, 6 bases at V and 9 bases at J, with 15 bases in the middle. Germline CDR1 and CDR2: MNHEY and SMNVEV (reference sequence). This CDR3 reads CASSLGIAVEQFF. CDR3 coding DNA: TGTGCCAGCAGCCTCGGGATAGCGGTTGAGCAGTTCTTC.

This clone was seen once. The CDR3 here is CATGGRFRPGANEKLFF. DNA of the CDR3: TGTGCCACCGGGGGGAGGTTCCGTCCTGGAGCTAATGAAAAACTGTTTTTT. The chain links TRBV2 to TRBJ1-4; a possible D gene is TRBD1 (5 bases). Trimming left V 10 bases short and J 3 bases short, with 24 bases between. This CDR3 comprises 17 residues. The germline V gene encodes CDR1 SNHLY and CDR2 FYNNEI. The full variable domain, in which reference TRBV2 and TRBJ1-4 provide the parts outside the CDR3, is EPEVTQTPSHQVTQMGQEVILRCVPISNHLYFYWYRQILGQKVEFLVSFYNNEISEKSEIFDDQFSVERPDGSNFTLKIRSTKLEDSAMYFCATGGRFRPGANEKLFFGSGTQLSVL.

CDR3: CASSLRGVGYEQYF. The CDR3 coding sequence is TGTGCCAGCAGCCTCAGGGGGGTAGGTTACGAGCAGTACTTC. V is TRBV7-9 and J is TRBJ2-7, with D perhaps matching TRBD1 (7 bases). The V and J ends lost 5 bases and 4 bases respectively, with 15 bases between them. Looked up from germline, CDR1 is SEHNR and CDR2 is FQNEAQ (reference sequence). CDR3 length: 14 amino acids. The full variable domain, its missing parts supplied by reference TRBV7-9 and TRBJ2-7, is DTGVSQNPRHKITKRGQNVTFRCDPISEHNRLYWYRQTLGQGPEFLTYFQNEAQLEKSRLLSDRFSAERPKGSFSTLEIQRTEQGDSAMYLCASSLRGVGYEQYFGPGTRLTVT.

This chain connects TRBV5-5 to TRBJ1-1, with 7 bases aligning to TRBD1. The CDR3 is made up of 15 amino acids. Losses at the gene ends were 4 bases for V and 1 base for J; bases not matched to a gene: 7. Germline lookup yields CDR1 SGHKS and CDR2 YYEKEE (reference sequence). CDR3 loop: CASSEWDSWNTEAFF. The CDR3 bases are TGTGCCAGCAGCGAATGGGACAGCTGGAACACTGAAGCTTTCTTT.

The chain is built from TRBV11-3 and TRBJ2-1, with D maybe TRBD2 (5 bases). Trimming stripped 2 bases from V and 2 bases from J, with 13 bases between. Germline V gene data show CDR1 as SGHNT and CDR2 as YENEEA. This CDR3 has 16 residues. CDR3 region: CASSLRGQFPYNEQFF. The CDR3 DNA follows: TGTGCCAGCAGCTTACGAGGGCAATTTCCCTACAATGAGCAGTTCTTC.

The chain carries TRBV2 and TRBJ2-1, with a weak D call TRBD1 (6 bases). The V gene lost 9 bases and the J gene lost 3 bases, with 18 bases spanning the gap. There are 15 residues in the CDR3. The germline V gene has CDR1 SNHLY and CDR2 FYNNEI. Written as DNA, the CDR3 is TGTGCCAGTAAAAGGACAGTCCTCCTCTACAATGAGCAGTTCTTC. This gives the protein CASKRTVLLYNEQFF. The full variable domain, in which reference TRBV2 and TRBJ2-1 provide the parts outside the CDR3, is EPEVTQTPSHQVTQMGQEVILRCVPISNHLYFYWYRQILGQKVEFLVSFYNNEISEKSEIFDDQFSVERPDGSNFTLKIRSTKLEDSAMYFCASKRTVLLYNEQFFGPGTRLTVL.

This clone has just one count. The rearrangement uses TRBV19 and TRBJ1-2; perhaps TRBD1 as D (5 bases). The CDR3 sequence is 15 residues long. CDR1 is LNHDA, CDR2 SQIVND, per germline (reference sequence). Trimming shortened V by 4 bases and J by 7 bases, and 19 bases separated the two germline ends. The CDR3, as DNA: TGTGCCAGTAGTACCTGGGGGGGACTGGGTATTGGCTACACCTTC. This translates into CASSTWGGLGIGYTF.

A note on this clone: The junction and the germline gene differ at one end; a read error may be behind it. The rearrangement links TRBV20-1 to TRBJ2-1, with 8 nucleotides matching TRBD2. Germline V lookup: CDR1 DFQATT, CDR2 SNEGSKA (reference sequence). CDR3 length equals 11 residues. The CDR3: CSAPGLGGRIF. The CDR3 nucleotides read TGCAGTGCTCCGGGACTAGGAGGGAGAATCTTC.

The CDR3, as DNA: TGCGCCAGCAGCGTTTCGCTAGCGATTGACACCGGGGAGCTGTTTTTT. Amino acids: CASSVSLAIDTGELFF. This chain connects TRBV5-1 to TRBJ2-2; D might be TRBD2 (6 bases). The germline V and J ends were trimmed by 4 bases and 3 bases, with 16 bases remaining between them. CDR1 SGHRS and CDR2 YFSETQ come from the germline V gene. This CDR3 is built from 16 residues.

The chain links TRBV19 to TRBJ1-2; D remains unclear. This CDR3 comprises 12 residues. V was clipped by 1 base and J by 8 bases, with 8 bases between them. Germline values: CDR1 LNHDA, CDR2 SQIVND (reference sequence). CDR3 nucleotide sequence: TGTGCCAGTAGTATAGTGGGGTACGGCTACACCTTC. Its translation is CASSIVGYGYTF.

The chain joins TRBV7-9 to TRBJ2-1; 10 positions agree with TRBD1. The length of the CDR3 is 16 residues. Germline CDR1 reads SEHNR; CDR2 reads FQNEAQ (reference sequence). With 2 bases clipped from V and 5 bases from J, the junction kept 6 bases outside the gene matches. CDR3 sequence: CASSLWTGGNHNEQFF. The CDR3 nucleotides read TGTGCCAGCAGCTTATGGACAGGGGGGAACCACAATGAGCAGTTCTTC.

The chain is built from TRBV18 and TRBJ1-4; no clear D. The CDR3 is made up of 15 amino acids. The germline V gene has CDR1 KGHSH and CDR2 LQKENI. The V end was cut by 0 bases, the J end by 3 bases, with 8 bases between. CDR3 residues: CASSPPGRSNEKLFF. DNA of the CDR3: TGTGCCAGCTCACCACCGGGCAGATCTAATGAAAAACTGTTTTTT.